The 14 T cell receptor beta chains in this list originate from one sample, sequenced in a study of read filtering for tumor transcriptome and immune sequencing. Molecular barcoded adaptors covering alpha/delta and beta/gamma chains were used on roughly 400 ng RNA. MiXCR, applied by TCRdb to the reads, yields one record per CDR3 protein. The sample lists 130,000 or so distinct CDR3 sequences; about 12% were seen once. Sequencing used a population of CD138-negative cells sorted from bone marrow. These receptors came from a donor aged 40 or over with multiple myeloma.

This clonotype turned up a few times. Lacking the conserved final phenylalanine or tryptophan, this CDR3 likely reflects a read error. The chain joins TRBV18 to TRBJ2-7, with D maybe TRBD1 (6 bases). This CDR3 has 13 residues. Trimming stripped 1 base from V and 3 bases from J, with 7 bases between. Germline V gives CDR1 KGHSH, CDR2 LQKENI. CDR3 sequence reads: CASSPRTDYEQYL. CDR3 in DNA: TGTGCCAGCTCACCACGGACAGACTACGAGCAGTACCTC.

This clonotype came up many times. The rearrangement joins TRBV10-3 to TRBJ2-5; 9 bases agree with TRBD1. The ends lost 2 bases at V and 6 bases at J; junction bases unmatched: 10. The V gene's germline CDR1 is ENHRY and CDR2 SYGVKD. This CDR3 has 16 residues. The DNA for the CDR3 is TGTGCCATCAGTGAGAGCCGGGACAGGGACCGGAAGACCCAGTACTTC. Translated, it gives CAISESRDRDRKTQYF.

This clonotype was recorded many times. The CDR3 spells CASSLARGRAPEQFF. CDR3 DNA: TGTGCCAGCAGCTTAGCCCGCGGGAGGGCCCCTGAGCAGTTCTTC. The chain has TRBV7-9 and TRBJ2-1; TRBD2 matches 9 bases. Germline CDR1 SEHNR, CDR2 FQNEAQ (reference sequence). CDR3 length: 15 residues. V lost 0 bases, J lost 9 bases, and 6 bases stayed unmatched.

This clonotype was picked up many times. This chain uses TRBV7-9 with TRBJ2-1; the D gene is possibly TRBD2 (6 bases). V gave up 5 bases and J gave up 8 bases, with 16 bases separating them. The CDR3 consists of 14 residues. Germline assignment: CDR1 SEHNR and CDR2 FQNEAQ (reference sequence). Written as DNA, the CDR3 is TGTGCCAGCAGCCCTCCGGAATCGGGGGATGAGCAGTTCTTC. This translates into CASSPPESGDEQFF.

The table lists this clonotype with many counts. CDR3 residues: CASSPRQGGGLADNEQFF. As DNA, the CDR3 is TGTGCCAGCAGCCCGCGACAGGGGGGTGGACTAGCGGACAATGAGCAGTTCTTC. This chain connects TRBV7-2 to TRBJ2-1; tentatively, D is TRBD2 (10 bases). The germline CDR1 and CDR2 sequences are SGHTA and FQGNSA. The length of the CDR3 is 18 residues. V shed 5 bases and J shed 5 bases, with 25 bases lying between them.

This clonotype appeared many times. This chain joins TRBV20-1 and TRBJ1-1; D ambiguous. CDR1 is DFQATT and CDR2 is SNEGSKA in the germline V gene (reference sequence). V was trimmed by 5 bases and J by 2 bases, leaving 6 bases between them. This CDR3 spans 11 amino acids. The DNA for the CDR3 is TGCAGTGCTCCCCTTAACACTGAAGCTTTCTTT. Amino acid sequence: CSAPLNTEAFF.

Remarks on this clonotype: No conserved phenylalanine or tryptophan ends this CDR3, so it is likely a read error. The chain couples TRBV20-1 to TRBJ2-1; TRBD2 aligns across 11 bases. The CDR3 is made up of 13 amino acids. Germline CDR1 reads DFQATT; CDR2 reads SNEGSKA (reference sequence). The CDR3 DNA reads TGCAGCGCTACTAGCGGGAGCACGAATGAGCAGTTCTCC. Encoded protein: CSATSGSTNEQFS.

CDR3 coding DNA: TGTGCCACTTCCCCCGGGACAGAAAGCAATCAGCCCCAGCATTTT. This encodes CATSPGTESNQPQHF. The V and J genes are TRBV2 and TRBJ1-5; 7 bases line up with TRBD1. Per the germline V gene, CDR1 is SNHLY and CDR2 is FYNNEI. J lost 1 base, V lost 10 bases, and 10 bases had no gene match. CDR3 length: 15 amino acids.

Ten or more counts support this clonotype. The chain couples TRBV12-3 or TRBV12-4 to TRBJ2-4; a weak D match, TRBD1 (5 bases). Trimming stripped 5 bases from V and 4 bases from J, with 15 bases between. The CDR3 length is 15 residues. The CDR3, as DNA: TGTGCCAGCAGTATTACTCAGGGAATAAAAAACATTCAGTACTTC. This gives the protein CASSITQGIKNIQYF.

The chain links TRBV7-9 to TRBJ2-7, with 10 bases identical to TRBD2. Germline CDR1 SEHNR, CDR2 FQNEAQ (reference sequence). The V and J ends lost 5 bases and 4 bases, in that order; junction bases with no gene match: 5. The CDR3 extends over 14 amino acids. CDR3 coding DNA: TGTGCCAGCAGCAATAGCGGGAGGAGATACGAGCAGTACTTC. It specifies CASSNSGRRYEQYF.

This clonotype was counted at least ten times. V is TRBV7-3 and J is TRBJ1-4; D uncertain. The V gene lost 2 bases and the J gene lost 8 bases, with 21 bases spanning the gap. The CDR3 extends over 17 amino acids. The germline V gene encodes CDR1 SGHTA and CDR2 FQGTGA. CDR3 in amino acids: CASSLSFRSAIYEKLFF. The CDR3 DNA sequence: TGTGCCAGCAGCTTATCTTTTAGGTCGGCAATCTACGAAAAACTGTTTTTT. Full variable domain (remainder filled in from reference TRBV7-3 and TRBJ1-4): GAGVSQTPSNKVTEKGKYVELRCDPISGHTALYWYRQSLGQGPEFLIYFQGTGAADDSGLPNDRFFAVRPEGSVSTLKIQRTERGDSAVYLCASSLSFRSAIYEKLFFGSGTQLSVL.

This clonotype was detected ten times or more. J is TRBJ2-1 and V is TRBV30; weak D call: TRBD2 (6 bases). The CDR3 sequence is 13 residues long. Per germline, CDR1 GTSNPN and CDR2 SVGIG (reference sequence). With 5 bases removed from V and 6 bases from J, the gap between germline ends came to 14 bases. Here the CDR3 reads CAWARTIFNEQFF. The CDR3 region has the DNA TGTGCCTGGGCCCGGACTATCTTCAATGAGCAGTTCTTC.

This clonotype showed up many times. This sequence joins TRBV18 and TRBJ2-6; D uncertain. The CDR3 is 14 residues long. Germline CDR1 is KGHSH and CDR2 is LQKENI. V was shortened by 6 bases and J by 0 bases, with 6 bases between the two germline ends. DNA for the CDR3: TGTGCCAGCTCCCAAAGCTCTGGGGCCAACGTCCTGACTTTC. The encoded protein is CASSQSSGANVLTF.

This clonotype was seen a single time. This may stem from a read error, because a much larger clone lies one nucleotide away. The chain carries TRBV12-3 or TRBV12-4 and TRBJ1-4, with TRBD1 matching over 7 bases. CDR3 length: 13 amino acids. Written as DNA, the CDR3 is TGTGTCAGCAGCATGACAGGGACTGAAAAACTGTTTTTT. It codes for CVSSMTGTEKLFF.